This record concerns one T cell receptor beta chain sequence. Its antigen is not known. These data come from a study of post-analysis software for immune sequencing data. Whole-study results and caveats: Higher frequency in patients than in controls was seen for roughly five TRBV segments, with TRBV5-6, TRBV5-1 and TRBV20-1 among them.

Included in the TCR beta cDNA libraries were unique molecular identifiers. TCRdb passed the PCR reads through MiXCR, listing each CDR3 protein once. The repertoire holds about 570,000 distinct CDR3 sequences, with roughly 34% as singletons. The germline gives CDR1 SGHRS, CDR2 YFSETQ. The CDR3 loop spans 16 amino acids. The sample taken for sequencing was blood. The clonotype was recovered from a girl aged 2-17 years with multiple sclerosis. The chain couples TRBV5-1 to TRBJ2-5; no firm D call. Near its end, the DNA agrees better with TRBJ2-7, so the J call may be wrong. The CDR3 loop is CASSLVLTETPYEQYF. As DNA, the CDR3 is TGCGCCAGCAGCTTGGTTTTAACGGAGACCCCCTACGAGCAGTACTTC.